These 25 T cell receptor beta chains share one sample of origin, sequenced in a study of T cell responses to AZD1222 COVID-19 vaccine. This table comes from immunoSEQ multiplex PCR, and its TCRdb copy is limited to in-frame clones, with some not included. The repertoire holds about 85,000 clones, with roughly 90% as singletons. The sample was peripheral blood, taken on day 0 of AZD1222 vaccination. The receptors were gathered from an adult in good health.

This sequence joins TRBV24-1 and TRBJ1-2, with D uncertain. The CDR3 spans 14 residues. Germline values: CDR1 KGHDR, CDR2 SFDVKD. The V end lost 1 base, the J end lost 1 base, and 6 bases lay between the germline ends. The CDR3 protein is CATSDFTFNYGYTF. The CDR3 DNA sequence: TGTGCCACCAGTGATTTTACCTTTAACTATGGCTACACCTTC.

V is TRBV28 and J is TRBJ1-2, with a weak D call TRBD1 (5 bases). The CDR3 spans 15 residues. The germline V gene encodes CDR1 MDHEN and CDR2 SYDVKM. V dropped 4 bases and J dropped 1 base, with 13 bases sitting between them. For the CDR3, the DNA is TGTGCCAGCAGTTCATTTTCGACAGTTAACTATGGCTACACCTTC. Its protein is CASSSFSTVNYGYTF.

V usage is TRBV7-9 and J usage is TRBJ1-5; the D is unclear. Trimming took 3 bases from V and 0 from J, leaving 9 bases between them. The CDR3 consists of 15 residues. Germline V gene data show CDR1 as SEHNR and CDR2 as FQNEAQ (reference sequence). The CDR3 DNA reads TGTGCCAGCAGCTTGCCCCGGGTTAGCAATCAGCCCCAGCATTTT. It specifies CASSLPRVSNQPQHF.

The chain couples TRBV28 to TRBJ1-4; maybe TRBD1 (5 bases). This CDR3 is built from 16 residues. Germline assignment: CDR1 MDHEN and CDR2 SYDVKM. The V end was cut by 1 base, the J end by 2 bases, with 11 bases between. CDR3 amino acids: CASSLSGGRTNEKLFF. CDR3 DNA: TGTGCCAGCAGTTTATCCGGGGGTAGGACTAATGAAAAACTGTTTTTT.

This chain uses TRBV6-2 or TRBV6-3 with TRBJ2-1; 8 bases match TRBD2. Trimming took 7 bases from V and 8 from J; bases not matched to a gene: 13. Looked up from germline, CDR1 is MNHEY and CDR2 is SVGEGT. The CDR3 consists of 15 residues. The CDR3 loop reads CASTPTGGGTHEQFF. The CDR3 nucleotides read TGTGCCAGCACCCCAACCGGCGGGGGGACCCATGAGCAGTTCTTC.

The chain combines TRBV28 with TRBJ1-2; 7 bases agree with TRBD1. Trimming at V came to 4 bases and at J to 12 bases, leaving 5 bases not matched to a gene. CDR3 length: 11 residues. The germline V gene encodes CDR1 MDHEN and CDR2 SYDVKM. CDR3 nucleotides: TGTGCCAGCAGTTGGTCAGGGGGGAACACCTTC. Translated: CASSWSGGNTF.

In its sample, this clone was seen once. The chain uses TRBV19 and TRBJ1-4; D gene uncertain. Trimming took off 7 bases at V and 7 bases at J, with 13 bases between the two ends. The CDR3 covers 13 residues. CDR1 LNHDA and CDR2 SQIVND come from the germline V gene (reference sequence). The DNA of the CDR3 is TGTGCCAGTAACAACAGTCCTGGTGAAAAACTGTTTTTT. Translated, it gives CASNNSPGEKLFF.

The chain carries TRBV5-1 and TRBJ2-7; TRBD2 is a possible D gene (6 bases). Trimming took off 4 bases at V and 0 bases at J, with 11 bases between the two ends. Germline CDR1 reads SGHRS; CDR2 reads YFSETQ. The CDR3 extends over 14 amino acids. CDR3 loop: CASSRDWDSYEQYF. The DNA of the CDR3 is TGCGCCAGCAGCCGGGACTGGGACTCCTACGAGCAGTACTTC.

This clone was counted only a few times. The chain couples TRBV29-1 to TRBJ2-7; the D gene could be TRBD1 or TRBD2 (5 bases each). The CDR3 covers 12 residues. Deletions cut 7 bases from V and 1 base from J, with 11 bases between. Germline V lookup: CDR1 SQVTM, CDR2 ANQGSEA. In DNA form, the CDR3 reads TGCAGCGCCAAAGGGGAGTCCTACGAGCAGTACTTC. It codes for CSAKGESYEQYF.

The CDR3 spells CASSQVSSGSSYNEQFF. In nucleotides, the CDR3 is TGTGCCAGCAGCCAAGTGTCTAGCGGAAGCTCCTACAATGAGCAGTTCTTC. The rearrangement uses TRBV4-2 and TRBJ2-1, with 7 bases matching TRBD2. CDR3 length: 17 residues. The J segment lost 0 bases and the V segment lost 1 base, leaving 6 bases of the junction unmatched. Germline values: CDR1 LGHNA, CDR2 YNFKEQ.

There are a few counts of this clone. This sequence joins TRBV18 and TRBJ1-4; D is uncertain. V gave up 6 bases and J gave up 12 bases, with 17 bases separating them. The CDR3 runs 13 residues. Germline V gene data show CDR1 as KGHSH and CDR2 as LQKENI. The chain's CDR3 is CASSTGRDRELFF. The CDR3 DNA reads as TGTGCCAGCTCGACGGGGAGGGATAGGGAACTGTTTTTT. Full variable domain (outside the CDR3, taken from reference TRBV18 and TRBJ1-4): NAGVMQNPRHLVRRRGQEARLRCSPMKGHSHVYWYRQLPEEGLKFMVYLQKENIIDESGMPKERFSAEFPKEGPSILRIQQVVRGDSAAYFCASSTGRDRELFFGSGTQLSVL.

The chain carries TRBV28 and TRBJ1-2; D possibly corresponds to TRBD1 (6 bases). CDR1 is MDHEN, CDR2 SYDVKM, per germline. This CDR3 contains 13 residues. The V gene lost 5 bases and the J gene lost 4 bases, with 11 bases spanning the gap. The CDR3 DNA follows: TGTGCCAGCAGTCCCGGGGGCCTCTATGGCTACACCTTC. Translated: CASSPGGLYGYTF.

V is TRBV29-1 and J is TRBJ2-1, with 9 bases identical to TRBD2. This CDR3 has 14 amino acids. In germline, CDR1 is SQVTM, CDR2 ANQGSEA. V shed 5 bases and J 3 bases; nucleotides not matched to a gene: 5. The CDR3 sequence: CSVLAGGGYNEQFF. The CDR3 DNA is TGCAGCGTTCTGGCGGGAGGGGGCTACAATGAGCAGTTCTTC.

This clone was observed a handful of times. The chain has TRBV11-1 and TRBJ2-7; no reliable D call. The CDR3 spans 12 residues. V lost 5 bases and J lost 3, with 8 bases in between. Looked up from germline, CDR1 is SGHAT and CDR2 is FQDESV (reference sequence). The CDR3 here is CASSQNLYEQYF. DNA for the CDR3: TGTGCCAGCAGCCAGAACCTCTACGAGCAGTACTTC. Drawing the rest from reference TRBV11-1 and TRBJ2-7, the complete variable domain is EAEVAQSPRYKITEKSQAVAFWCDPISGHATLYWYRQILGQGPELLVQFQDESVVDDSQLPKDRFSAERLKGVDSTLKIQPAELGDSAMYLCASSQNLYEQYFGPGTRLTVT.

The CDR3 DNA follows: TGTGCCAGTAGCCGGAGTGGGGGGACTGGGGCCAACGTCCTGACTTTC. As protein: CASSRSGGTGANVLTF. The gene calls are TRBV19 and TRBJ2-6, with D possibly matching TRBD2 (6 bases). V was cut by 6 bases and J by 2 bases, with 14 bases left in between. Germline CDR1 is LNHDA and CDR2 is SQIVND (reference sequence). The CDR3 has 16 amino acids.

The chain recombines TRBV7-3 with TRBJ1-6; 7 nucleotides match TRBD1. The germline V gene encodes CDR1 SGHTA and CDR2 FQGTGA. J was trimmed by 5 bases and V by 5 bases; bases with no gene match: 3. CDR3 size: 14 residues. The CDR3 is CASSRGQNNSPLHF. CDR3 sequence (DNA): TGTGCCAGCAGCCGGGGACAGAATAATTCACCCCTCCACTTT.

The chain has TRBV5-1 and TRBJ2-2; D is perhaps TRBD1 (5 bases). Germline loops: CDR1 SGHRS, CDR2 YFSETQ. This CDR3 has 14 amino acids. The ends were cut back, 6 bases at V and 4 bases at J, with 13 bases in the middle. CDR3 bases: TGCGCCAGCACGTCCCAGGGTGGCACCGGGGAGCTGTTTTTT. This gives the protein CASTSQGGTGELFF.

The CDR3 DNA sequence: TGTGCCAGCAGCTTACGGACCGGGAACGGGGAGCTGTTTTTT. This sequence encodes CASSLRTGNGELFF. The chain carries TRBV7-8 and TRBJ2-2, with D possibly matching TRBD2 (5 bases). This CDR3 comprises 14 residues. Trimming cost V 2 bases and J 7 bases, with 11 bases left between them. Germline V gene lookup returns CDR1 SGHVS and CDR2 FQNEAQ.

J is TRBJ1-6 and V is TRBV6-5; D is unclear. Trimming took 4 bases from V and 7 from J, leaving 11 bases between them. CDR1 MNHEY and CDR2 SVGAGI come from the germline V gene. This CDR3 contains 14 residues. CDR3 DNA sequence: TGTGCCAGCAGTTCCGGCCTAGGCAATTCACCCCTCCACTTT. Translating gives CASSSGLGNSPLHF.

The table lists this clone with a count of one. This sequence joins TRBV7-2 and TRBJ1-6; D is perhaps TRBD1 (6 bases). CDR1 and CDR2 (germline): SGHTA, FQGNSA. There are 16 residues in the CDR3. Trimming removed 1 base from V and 9 bases from J, with 16 bases in between. The CDR3 DNA reads TGTGCCAGCAGCTTAGTAGAGGGGGGCGTCGGTTCACCCCTCCACTTT. The encoded protein is CASSLVEGGVGSPLHF.

The genes are TRBV6-5 and TRBJ2-7; possibly TRBD1 or TRBD2 for D (5 bases each). This CDR3 has 12 residues. V shed 4 bases and J shed 5 bases, with 9 bases lying between them. Looked up from germline, CDR1 is MNHEY and CDR2 is SVGAGI. This chain's CDR3 is CASSSGLHEQYF. DNA of the CDR3: TGTGCCAGCAGTTCGGGGCTCCACGAGCAGTACTTC.

This clone was detected only once. The chain joins TRBV19 to TRBJ1-1; possible D gene TRBD1, 6 bases. Trimming stripped 7 bases from V and 1 base from J, with 16 bases between. The V gene's germline CDR1 is LNHDA and CDR2 SQIVND (reference sequence). The CDR3 runs 15 residues. The CDR3 here is CASTSEGGRNTEAFF. Written as DNA, the CDR3 is TGTGCCAGTACCTCCGAGGGGGGAAGGAACACTGAAGCTTTCTTT.

V is TRBV7-3 and J is TRBJ1-1, with 10 positions matching TRBD1. The CDR3 has 16 amino acids. Germline loops: CDR1 SGHTA, CDR2 FQGTGA. V lost 0 bases to trimming and J lost 1 base; unmatched junction nucleotides: 2. CDR3 sequence: CASSLTGQGWNTEAFF. Here the CDR3 DNA reads TGTGCCAGCAGCTTAACGGGACAGGGGTGGAACACTGAAGCTTTCTTT. The complete variable domain, with remaining parts taken from reference TRBV7-3 and TRBJ1-1, reads GAGVSQTPSNKVTEKGKYVELRCDPISGHTALYWYRQSLGQGPEFLIYFQGTGAADDSGLPNDRFFAVRPEGSVSTLKIQRTERGDSAVYLCASSLTGQGWNTEAFFGQGTRLTVV.

The chain joins TRBV3-1 (or the pseudogene TRBV3-2) to TRBJ2-5, with D unclear. The length of the CDR3 is 14 residues. Trimming cost V 1 base and J 5 bases, with 11 bases left between them. In germline, CDR1 is LGHDT, CDR2 YNNKEL (reference sequence). The CDR3 nucleotides are TGTGCCAGCAGCCAAGGGCGAGCTTCGGAGACCCAGTACTTC. Amino acid sequence: CASSQGRASETQYF.

There are a few counts of this clone. The CDR3: CASSQSIGRGNEQYF. In DNA form, the CDR3 reads TGCGCCAGCAGTCAATCGATCGGCAGGGGCAACGAGCAGTACTTC. The rearrangement links TRBV23-1 to TRBJ2-7, with a possible D match to TRBD1 (6 bases). TRBV23-1 is given ORF status, its function remaining uncertain. The V end lost 0 bases, the J end lost 5 bases, and 14 bases lay between the germline ends. This CDR3 has 15 amino acids.